This is a list of T cell receptor beta chains from one sample in a study of radiotherapy plus CTLA-4 blockade in lung cancer. Sequenced by immunoSEQ multiplex PCR; TCRdb stores in-frame clones only, minus some. Of 100,000 to 150,000 clones in the sample, about four fifths were seen once. Sequenced material: peripheral blood, taken from a patient treated with radiotherapy plus ipilimumab. All receptors come from a human donor with non-small cell lung cancer who had a partial response to radiotherapy plus ipilimumab. The CDR3 runs from the conserved cysteine through the conserved F or W.

v_call	cdr3_aa
TRBV4-1	CASSLFQGLAGAQDTQYF
TRBV27	CASSRRVSYEQYF
TRBV5-4	CASSPPRGLYGYTF
TRBV25-1	CATWDSNTDTQYF
TRBV6-1	CASVLTGGREQYF
TRBV28	CASSFGGSREYGYTF
TRBV5-4	CASSSDRDNGYTF
TRBV28	CASSLGQGAEEGYTF
TRBV5-1	CASSREGTTHYEQYF
TRBV6-1	CASSDLFRGRRGEGNYEQYF
TRBV7-2	CASSLEGTTDANYGYTF
TRBV28	CASSLGGTNEKLFF
TRBV9	CASSVDRGGYGYTF
TRBV5-1	CASSLLAGGQANTGELFF
TRBV4-2	CASSLITGIQETQYF
TRBV19	CASKSISAGTGELFF
TRBV5-1	CASSPSDGVGTEAFF
TRBV7-9	CASSQTSGVPYEQYF
TRBV5-4	CASSPGTGISYEQYF
TRBV29-1	CSVFPANTGELFF
TRBV6-5	CASSYAGTINYGYTF
TRBV10-1	CASSESGAYNEQFF
TRBV19	CASSMWSGRVEYEQYF
TRBV13	CASSLQLAGVSEQFF
TRBV9	CASSISGLAGQETQYF
TRBV18	CASSPVGPYGDTQYF
TRBV7-9	CASSLRGAAEEKLFF
TRBV4-1	CASSQISTSNTEAFF
TRBV5-1	CASSDPQGISGAFF
TRBV5-1	CASSRNRAGGDTEAFF
TRBV2	CASSERLAGGNEQFF
TRBV27	CASSFAGGSSTDTQYF
TRBV5-5	CASSLFGGKTSNTGELFF
TRBV4-3	CASSPNPWTGGHTDTQYF
TRBV6-1	CASSEDGTGNNEQYF
TRBV30	CAWSVGGQGTEAFF
TRBV29-1	CSAWTSGRGNEQFF
TRBV29-1	CSVEDGARGGFF
TRBV11-3	CASSLVGGDTQYF
TRBV9	CASSVVSAFGGNEQFF
TRBV10-2	CASSEQGNYGYTF
TRBV28	CASSYVLWQGDTDTQYF
TRBV7-2	CASSQGLAGGYEQYF
TRBV5-1	CASSTLAGEQETQYF
TRBV2	CASTRAGGRETQYF
TRBV20-1	CSARDPSGYTF
TRBV28	CASRGQGSWTGELFF
TRBV7-9	CASSLSAGGPHEQFF
TRBV27	CASSSGLAGVREQFF
TRBV2	CASSGMGGEAFF